The present TCR beta chain was sequenced within a study of T cells in Graves' hyperthyroidism and ophthalmopathy. Uncontrolled infection, other autoimmune disease, pregnancy or lactation excluded patients. Based on clinical symptoms, serum thyroxine and TRAb, thyroid ultrasound and orbital computed tomography, diagnoses were reached. V gave up 6 bases and J gave up 4 bases; unmatched junction bases: 6. This CDR3 has 14 amino acids. Per germline, CDR1 SNHLY and CDR2 FYNNEI. Study conclusions and caveats: In the blood, most expanded thyroid clonotypes above 0.001 appeared as well.

Amplification targeted TCR beta CDR3 regions from RNA transcripts. Primed by the HTBI set, a first-round RT-PCR was run on the TCR CDR3. TCRdb reprocessed the multiplex PCR reads via MiXCR and lists one record per CDR3 protein. Seen here are 30,000 to 35,000 distinct CDR3 sequences, 52% observed once, and the top ten hold roughly 27%. This clonotype was observed many times. Its target is not known. The sequenced material came from blood. The chain has TRBV2 and TRBJ1-1, with 9 bases identical to TRBD1. This TCR derives from a woman in her 40s with Graves' ophthalmopathy. The DNA of the CDR3 is TGTGCCAGCAGCATAGAACAGGGGGCCACTGAAGCTTTCTTT. Protein: CASSIEQGATEAFF.